The 11 T cell receptor beta chains given below trace back to one sample, sequenced in a study of control samples from healthy donors and cancer patients. Measured with immunoSEQ multiplex PCR; TCRdb has only the in-frame clones, and not every one. This table has around 120,000 clones, about 93% appearing once. Material for sequencing was blood. These TCRs come from a man aged 30-40 years in good health.

V gene TRBV19 combines with J gene TRBJ1-4, with D unresolved. The CDR3 is 14 residues long. The V and J ends lost 6 bases and 8 bases respectively, with 16 bases between them. Germline values: CDR1 LNHDA, CDR2 SQIVND (reference sequence). In nucleotides, the CDR3 is TGTGCCAGTAGCAAGGCGGAGTACAAAGAAAAACTGTTTTTT. Encoded protein: CASSKAEYKEKLFF.

In its sample, this clone was seen a few times. This chain joins TRBV7-7 and TRBJ1-4; the D is unclear. The germline V and J ends were trimmed by 5 bases and 4 bases, with 2 bases remaining between them. CDR3 length: 11 residues. In germline, CDR1 is SSHAT, CDR2 FNYEAQ (reference sequence). CDR3 bases: TGTGCCAGCAGCGGTAATGAAAAACTGTTTTTT. Translation gives CASSGNEKLFF.

V usage is TRBV5-5 and J usage is TRBJ1-2; D is ambiguous. CDR1 and CDR2 from the germline V gene are SGHKS and YYEKEE (reference sequence). The CDR3 is 14 amino acids. V was cut by 6 bases and J by 4 bases, with 16 bases left in between. The CDR3: CASTSGPRAYGYTF. The CDR3 bases are TGTGCCAGCACCTCCGGCCCAAGAGCCTATGGCTACACCTTC.

This clone has a handful of counts. V and J are TRBV6-4 and TRBJ2-1; 13 bases are a match to TRBD2. Looked up from germline, CDR1 is MRHNA and CDR2 is SNTAGT. V shed 6 bases, J shed 6 bases, and the junction held 5 bases outside the gene matches. CDR3 size: 15 residues. The CDR3 loop is CASSTLAGGLNEQFF. The CDR3 bases are TGTGCCAGCAGCACACTAGCGGGGGGGCTCAATGAGCAGTTCTTC.

The chain joins TRBV27 to TRBJ2-5, with 8 bases identical to TRBD2. The CDR3 contains 15 residues. Germline CDR1 MNHEY, CDR2 SMNVEV (reference sequence). Trimming at V came to 0 bases and at J to 0 bases, leaving 0 bases not matched to a gene. CDR3 sequence reads: CASSLSSGNQETQYF. The CDR3 DNA sequence: TGTGCCAGCAGTTTATCTAGCGGGAACCAAGAGACCCAGTACTTC.

This clone was recorded once. This chain connects TRBV27 to TRBJ2-4, with D maybe TRBD1 (6 bases). Trimming removed 2 bases at V and 6 bases at J, with 8 bases between. This CDR3 contains 13 residues. The germline V gene has CDR1 MNHEY and CDR2 SMNVEV (reference sequence). The CDR3 DNA is TGTGCCAGCAGTTTAGGACAGATAAACATTCAGTACTTC. Amino acids: CASSLGQINIQYF.

The chain carries TRBV2 and TRBJ1-5, with 9 bases lining up with TRBD1. CDR1 and CDR2 (germline): SNHLY, FYNNEI. The CDR3 runs 16 residues. After removal of 4 bases from V and 2 bases from J, the junction contained 6 bases not matched to a gene. CDR3 sequence reads: CASSGGTGRGNQPQHF. The CDR3 nucleotides read TGTGCCAGCAGTGGAGGGACAGGGAGGGGCAATCAGCCCCAGCATTTT.

This clone was found a few times. V and J are TRBV5-1 and TRBJ1-4; TRBD1 agrees at 8 bases. The CDR3 runs 15 residues. Germline-derived CDR1 and CDR2 are SGHRS and YFSETQ. V was pared by 1 base and J by 6 bases, with 5 bases of the junction left unmatched. The CDR3 DNA reads TGCGCCAGCAGCTTGAGACAGGGGTGGGATGAAAAACTGTTTTTT. Translating it yields CASSLRQGWDEKLFF. Full variable domain (outside the CDR3, taken from reference TRBV5-1 and TRBJ1-4): KAGVTQTPRYLIKTRGQQVTLSCSPISGHRSVSWYQQTPGQGLQFLFEYFSETQRNKGNFPGRFSGRQFSNSRSEMNVSTLELGDSALYLCASSLRQGWDEKLFFGSGTQLSVL.

V and J are TRBV25-1 and TRBJ1-2; tentatively, D is TRBD1 (5 bases). The CDR3 totals 14 residues. Trimming took 2 bases from V and 4 from J, leaving 11 bases between them. Germline CDR1 MGHDK, CDR2 SYGVNS. This CDR3 reads CASSEPGTAYGYTF. The CDR3 DNA is TGTGCCAGCAGTGAACCCGGGACGGCCTATGGCTACACCTTC.

A single count supports this clone. The V call is TRBV27, the J call TRBJ2-1, with a tentative D call TRBD2 (5 bases). V was shortened by 0 bases and J by 7 bases, with 16 bases between the two germline ends. The CDR3 extends over 16 amino acids. Germline lookup yields CDR1 MNHEY and CDR2 SMNVEV (reference sequence). The CDR3 sequence is CASSLSPASFGNEQFF. As DNA, the CDR3 is TGTGCCAGCAGTTTATCCCCGGCTAGCTTCGGTAATGAGCAGTTCTTC.

This chain connects TRBV12-3 or TRBV12-4 to TRBJ1-2, with TRBD1 identical over 8 bases. V lost 6 bases and J lost 4; bases outside the gene matches: 4. The CDR3 loop spans 13 amino acids. This chain's CDR3 is CASRLTGAYGYTF. The DNA of the CDR3 is TGTGCCAGCAGGTTGACAGGGGCCTATGGCTACACCTTC.